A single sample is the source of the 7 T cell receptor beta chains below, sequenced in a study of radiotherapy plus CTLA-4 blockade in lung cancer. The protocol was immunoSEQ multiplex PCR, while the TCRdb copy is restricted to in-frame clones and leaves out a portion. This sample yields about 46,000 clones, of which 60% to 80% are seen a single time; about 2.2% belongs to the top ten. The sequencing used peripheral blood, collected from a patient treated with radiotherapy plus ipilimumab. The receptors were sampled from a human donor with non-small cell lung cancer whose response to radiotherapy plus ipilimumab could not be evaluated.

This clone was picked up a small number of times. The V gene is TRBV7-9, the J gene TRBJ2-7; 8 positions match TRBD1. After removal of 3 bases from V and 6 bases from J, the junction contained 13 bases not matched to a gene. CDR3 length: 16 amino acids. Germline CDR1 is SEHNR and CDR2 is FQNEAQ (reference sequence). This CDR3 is CASSFQIAAGGGEQYF. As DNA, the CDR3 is TGTGCCAGCAGCTTCCAAATCGCGGCAGGGGGCGGCGAGCAGTACTTC.

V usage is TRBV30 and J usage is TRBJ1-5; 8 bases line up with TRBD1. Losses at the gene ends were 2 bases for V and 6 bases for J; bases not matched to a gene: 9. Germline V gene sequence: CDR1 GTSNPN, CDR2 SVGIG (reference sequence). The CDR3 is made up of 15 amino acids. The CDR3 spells CAWSLGQGGGQPQHF. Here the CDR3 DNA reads TGTGCCTGGAGTCTCGGACAGGGAGGAGGTCAGCCCCAGCATTTT.

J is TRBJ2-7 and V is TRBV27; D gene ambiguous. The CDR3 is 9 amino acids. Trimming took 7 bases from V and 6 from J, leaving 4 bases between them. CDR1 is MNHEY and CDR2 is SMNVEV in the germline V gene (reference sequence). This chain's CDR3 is CASKSEQYF. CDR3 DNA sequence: TGTGCCAGCAAGAGCGAGCAGTACTTC.

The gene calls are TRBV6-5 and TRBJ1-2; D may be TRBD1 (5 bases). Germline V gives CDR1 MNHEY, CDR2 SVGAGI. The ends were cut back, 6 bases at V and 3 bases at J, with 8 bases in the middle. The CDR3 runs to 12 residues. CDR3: CASRTGDYGYTF. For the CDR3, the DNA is TGTGCCAGCAGAACGGGGGACTATGGCTACACCTTC.

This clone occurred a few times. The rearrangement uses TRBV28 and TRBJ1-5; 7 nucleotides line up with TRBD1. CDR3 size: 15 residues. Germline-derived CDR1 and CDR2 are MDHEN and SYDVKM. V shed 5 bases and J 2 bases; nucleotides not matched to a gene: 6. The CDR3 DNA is TGTGCCAGCAGTGCAACAGGGGCAGGCAATCAGCCCCAGCATTTT. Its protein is CASSATGAGNQPQHF.

The CDR3 reads CASRRTVNTEAFF. The CDR3 nucleotides read TGTGCCAGCAGAAGGACAGTGAACACTGAAGCTTTCTTT. The rearrangement joins TRBV28 to TRBJ1-1; D perhaps matches TRBD1 (6 bases). The CDR3 extends over 13 amino acids. In germline, CDR1 is MDHEN, CDR2 SYDVKM. Trimming shortened V by 6 bases and J by 0 bases, and 8 bases separated the two germline ends.

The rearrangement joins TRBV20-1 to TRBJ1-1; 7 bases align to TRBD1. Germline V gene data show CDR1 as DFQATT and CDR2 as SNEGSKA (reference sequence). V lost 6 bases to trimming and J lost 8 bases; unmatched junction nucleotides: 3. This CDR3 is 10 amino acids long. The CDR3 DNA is TGCAGTGCCACAGGGGTAGAAGCTTTCTTT. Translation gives CSATGVEAFF.